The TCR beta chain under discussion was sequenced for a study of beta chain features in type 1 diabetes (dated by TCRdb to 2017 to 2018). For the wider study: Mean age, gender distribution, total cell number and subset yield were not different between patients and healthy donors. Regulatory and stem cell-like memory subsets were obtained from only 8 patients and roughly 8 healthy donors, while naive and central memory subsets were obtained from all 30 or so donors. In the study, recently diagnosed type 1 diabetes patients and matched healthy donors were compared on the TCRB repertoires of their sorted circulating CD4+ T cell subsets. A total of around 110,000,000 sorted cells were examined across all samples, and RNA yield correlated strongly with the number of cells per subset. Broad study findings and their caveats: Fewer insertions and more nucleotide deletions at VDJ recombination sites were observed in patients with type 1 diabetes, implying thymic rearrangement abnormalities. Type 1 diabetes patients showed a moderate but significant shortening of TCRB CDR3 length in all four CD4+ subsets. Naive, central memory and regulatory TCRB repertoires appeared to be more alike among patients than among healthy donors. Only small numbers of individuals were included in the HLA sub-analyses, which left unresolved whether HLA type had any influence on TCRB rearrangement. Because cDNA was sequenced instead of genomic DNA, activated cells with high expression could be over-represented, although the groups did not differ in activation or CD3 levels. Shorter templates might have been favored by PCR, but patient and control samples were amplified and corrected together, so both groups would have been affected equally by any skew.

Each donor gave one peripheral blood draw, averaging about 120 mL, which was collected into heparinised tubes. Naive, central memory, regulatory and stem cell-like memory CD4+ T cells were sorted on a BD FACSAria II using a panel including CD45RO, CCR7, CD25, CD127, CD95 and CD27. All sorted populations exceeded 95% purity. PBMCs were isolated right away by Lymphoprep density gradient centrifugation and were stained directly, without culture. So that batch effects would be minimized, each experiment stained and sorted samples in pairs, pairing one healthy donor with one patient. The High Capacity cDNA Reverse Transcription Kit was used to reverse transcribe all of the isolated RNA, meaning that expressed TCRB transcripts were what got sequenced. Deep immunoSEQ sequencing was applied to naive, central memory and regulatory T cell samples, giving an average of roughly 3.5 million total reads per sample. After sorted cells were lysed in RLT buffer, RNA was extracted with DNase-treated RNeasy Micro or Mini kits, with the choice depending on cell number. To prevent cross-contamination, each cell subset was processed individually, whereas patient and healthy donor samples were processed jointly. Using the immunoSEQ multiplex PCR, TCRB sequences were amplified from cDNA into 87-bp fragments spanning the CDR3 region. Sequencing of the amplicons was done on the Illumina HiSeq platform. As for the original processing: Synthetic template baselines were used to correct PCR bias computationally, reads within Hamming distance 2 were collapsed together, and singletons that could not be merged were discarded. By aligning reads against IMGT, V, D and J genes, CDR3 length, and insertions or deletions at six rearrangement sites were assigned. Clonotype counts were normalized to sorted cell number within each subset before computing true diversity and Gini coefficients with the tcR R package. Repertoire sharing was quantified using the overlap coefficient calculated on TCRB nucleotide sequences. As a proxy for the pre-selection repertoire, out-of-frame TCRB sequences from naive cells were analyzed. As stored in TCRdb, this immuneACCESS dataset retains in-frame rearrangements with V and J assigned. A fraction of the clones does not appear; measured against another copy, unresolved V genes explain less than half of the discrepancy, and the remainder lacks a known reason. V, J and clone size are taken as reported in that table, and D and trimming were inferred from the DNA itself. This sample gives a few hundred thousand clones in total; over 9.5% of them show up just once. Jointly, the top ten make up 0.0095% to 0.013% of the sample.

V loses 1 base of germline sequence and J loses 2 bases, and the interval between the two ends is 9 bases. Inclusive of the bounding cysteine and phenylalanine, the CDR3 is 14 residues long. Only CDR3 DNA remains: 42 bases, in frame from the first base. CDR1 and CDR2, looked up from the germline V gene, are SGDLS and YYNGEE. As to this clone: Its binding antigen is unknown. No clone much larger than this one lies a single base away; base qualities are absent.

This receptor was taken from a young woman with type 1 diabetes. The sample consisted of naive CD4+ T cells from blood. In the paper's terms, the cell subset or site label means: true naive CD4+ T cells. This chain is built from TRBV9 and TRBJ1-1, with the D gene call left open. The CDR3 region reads CASSVLTENTEAFF. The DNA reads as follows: TGTGCCAGCAGCGTACTTACAGAAAACACTGAAGCTTTCTTT.